This record covers a single T cell receptor beta chain. This record comes from a study of blood T cell repertoires in COVID-19. Across the study: Whether acute or convalescent, the COVID-19 samples came from the United States, Italy and Spain.

Trimming removed 0 bases at V and 10 bases at J, with 16 bases between. The CDR3 totals 14 residues. Germline CDR1 and CDR2: SGHRS and YFSETQ. Produced via immunoSEQ multiplex PCR; TCRdb's table is partial and in-frame only. The repertoire holds a few hundred thousand clones, with 80% to 90% as singletons. The V call is TRBV5-1, the J call TRBJ1-2; D gene unclear. The material sequenced was peripheral blood. This TCR was recovered from a woman between 65 and 79 years old with COVID-19, enrolled during active disease. This chain's CDR3 is CASSLDGGWRDYTF. Here the CDR3 DNA reads TGCGCCAGCAGCTTGGATGGAGGGTGGAGGGACTACACCTTC.